This is a list of T cell receptor beta chains from one sample in a study of T cells in Graves' hyperthyroidism and ophthalmopathy. TCRdb used MiXCR to reprocess the multiplex PCR reads, holding one entry per CDR3 protein. The sample gives fewer than 850,000 distinct CDR3 sequences, approximately 15% of which show up once; 15% to 17% is in the top ten. Sequenced material: blood. The receptors derive from a man in his fifties with Graves' hyperthyroidism. Both conserved end residues are part of each CDR3. A D gene is named only where the DNA matches it firmly. Some rows have no size entry. The others give once, few or many, or a class for an expanded clone.

D gene	clone size	V gene	J gene	CDR3 DNA	CDR3 protein
TRBD2	few	TRBV5-8	TRBJ2-1	TGTGCCAGCAGATGGGGTGGGACTAGCCCTATTTATGAGCAGTTCTTC	CASRWGGTSPIYEQFF
TRBD1	.	TRBV10-3	TRBJ1-2	TGTGCCATCAGTGAGTGGTCAGGGACAGCCAACCGCCCTTGGTATGGCTACACCTTC	CAISEWSGTANRPWYGYTF
.	many	TRBV18	TRBJ2-5	TGTGCCAGCTCACCCCCCTTCTTAGAGACCCAGTACTTC	CASSPPFLETQYF
.	.	TRBV28	TRBJ1-1	TGTGCCAGCAGTTTCAGGGGTTTAGGCGGAGGCGCTGAAGCTTTCTTT	CASSFRGLGGGAEAFF
.	many	TRBV12-3/TRBV12-4	TRBJ1-1	TGTGCCAGCAGTACAACACCGGTGAGGGGCTTTGAAGCTTTCTTT	CASSTTPVRGFEAFF
TRBD2	few	TRBV13	TRBJ2-2	TGTGCCAGCAGTTCTTTCACTAGCGGGAACACCGGGGAGCTGTTTTTT	CASSSFTSGNTGELFF
.	.	TRBV6-1	TRBJ2-1	TGTGCCAGCAATCCCATTACTTCCCGGGACACTAGGTACAATGAGCAGTTCTTC	CASNPITSRDTRYNEQFF
.	many	TRBV11-2	TRBJ2-1	TGTGCCAGCAGCTTAGGACTAGTGGTTGAGCAGTTCTTC	CASSLGLVVEQFF
.	.	TRBV5-8	TRBJ2-2	TGTGCCAGCATTACCGGGGATCCGAACACCGGGGAGCTGTTTTTT	CASITGDPNTGELFF
TRBD2	few	TRBV5-6	TRBJ2-1	TGTGCCAGCAGCTGGGGACTAGCGGGAGGGACCTACAATGAGCAGTTCTTC	CASSWGLAGGTYNEQFF
.	few	TRBV19	TRBJ1-1	TGTGCCAGTAGTATGGTGGAACTAGGCACTGAAGCTTTCTTT	CASSMVELGTEAFF
.	many	TRBV12-3/TRBV12-4	TRBJ1-2	TGTGCCAGCAGTTCGAGACAGAAGACTGGCTACACCTTC	CASSSRQKTGYTF
TRBD2	.	TRBV4-3	TRBJ2-7	TGCGCCAGCAGCCGGGGACTAGCGGGAGACTTTCTACACGAGCAGTACTTC	CASSRGLAGDFLHEQYF
TRBD1	.	TRBV5-5	TRBJ2-2	TGTGCCAGCAGCCCGCCGGGACAGGTTGCCGGGGAGCTGTTTTTT	CASSPPGQVAGELFF
TRBD2	.	TRBV7-3	TRBJ2-2	TGTGCCAGCCGGGTAGCGGGAATCACCGGGGAGCTGTTTTTT	CASRVAGITGELFF
TRBD2	many	TRBV7-9	TRBJ2-1	TGTGCCAGCAGCTTACGGACGGGGGGTAGACAAGATGAGCAGTTCTTC	CASSLRTGGRQDEQFF
.	.	TRBV24-1	TRBJ2-1	TGTGCCACCAGTGCCCTGGACAAGGGGCAAGAGCAGTTCTTC	CATSALDKGQEQFF
.	many	TRBV7-3	TRBJ2-1	TGTGCCAGCAGCTTCGGGGACTCCTACAATGAGCAGTTCTTC	CASSFGDSYNEQFF
.	.	TRBV5-1	TRBJ1-1	TGCGCCAGCAGCTTACCTGGGACTGAAGCTCTCTTT	CASSLPGTEALF
.	many	TRBV7-2	TRBJ2-2	TGTGCCAGCAGCTTAGGCCTGCAGGGGTTCGCCGGGGAGCTGTTTTTT	CASSLGLQGFAGELFF
TRBD2	many	TRBV19	TRBJ2-7	TGTGCCAGTAGGTCTAGCGGGAGCTCCTACGAGCAGTACTTC	CASRSSGSSYEQYF
.	many	TRBV7-9	TRBJ2-7	TGTGCCAGCAGCTTAGACGCGGCCTACGAGCAGTACTTC	CASSLDAAYEQYF
TRBD1	.	TRBV28	TRBJ2-7	TGTGCCAGCAGACATGGGACAGGGTTACCATACGAGCAGTACTTC	CASRHGTGLPYEQYF
.	many	TRBV5-1	TRBJ2-3	TGCGCCAGCAGCGTCTTAGCGGGACAGCTTTCAGATACGCAGTATTTT	CASSVLAGQLSDTQYF
.	.	TRBV28	TRBJ2-7	TGTGCCAGCAGTTTCTTTGACAGGGCGGGGCTGGGCTACGAGCAGTACTTC	CASSFFDRAGLGYEQYF
.	.	TRBV7-9	TRBJ2-3	TGTGCCAGCACTAGAACAGATACGCAGTATTTT	CASTRTDTQYF